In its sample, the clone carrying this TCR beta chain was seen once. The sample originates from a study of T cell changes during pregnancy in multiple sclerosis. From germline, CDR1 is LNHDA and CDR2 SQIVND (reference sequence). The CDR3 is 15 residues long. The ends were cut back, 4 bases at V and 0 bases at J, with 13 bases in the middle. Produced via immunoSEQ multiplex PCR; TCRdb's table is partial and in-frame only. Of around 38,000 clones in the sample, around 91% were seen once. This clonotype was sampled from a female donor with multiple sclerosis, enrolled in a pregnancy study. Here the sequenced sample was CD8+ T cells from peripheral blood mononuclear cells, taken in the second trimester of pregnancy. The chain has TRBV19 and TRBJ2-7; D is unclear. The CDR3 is CASSSAASSSYEQYF. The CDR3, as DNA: TGTGCCAGTAGTAGCGCGGCTTCGAGCTCCTACGAGCAGTACTTC.